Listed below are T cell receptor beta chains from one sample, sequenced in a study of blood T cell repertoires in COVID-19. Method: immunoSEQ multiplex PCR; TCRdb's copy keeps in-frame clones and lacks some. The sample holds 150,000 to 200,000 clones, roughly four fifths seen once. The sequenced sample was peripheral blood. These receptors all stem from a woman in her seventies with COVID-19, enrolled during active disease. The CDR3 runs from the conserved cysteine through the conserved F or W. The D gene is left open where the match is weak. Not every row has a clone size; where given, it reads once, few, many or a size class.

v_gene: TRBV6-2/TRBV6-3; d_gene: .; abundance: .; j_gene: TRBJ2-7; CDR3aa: CASSQTRAQYF; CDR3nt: TGTGCCAGCAGCCAAACTAGGGCGCAGTACTTC
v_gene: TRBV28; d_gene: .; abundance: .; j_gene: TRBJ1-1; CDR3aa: CASSLYSLMNTEAFF; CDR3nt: TGTGCCAGCAGTTTATACAGCCTCATGAACACTGAAGCTTTCTTT
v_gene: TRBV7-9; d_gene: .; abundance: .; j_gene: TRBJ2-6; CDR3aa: CASSTRYKNSGANVLTF; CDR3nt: TGTGCCAGCAGTACCAGGTACAAGAACTCTGGGGCCAACGTCCTGACTTTC
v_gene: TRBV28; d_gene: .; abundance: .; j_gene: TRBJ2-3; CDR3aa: CASSLRSSGNTDTQYF; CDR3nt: TGTGCCAGCAGTTTACGGAGTTCGGGAAACACAGATACGCAGTATTTT
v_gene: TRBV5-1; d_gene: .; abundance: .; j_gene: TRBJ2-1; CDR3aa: CASSSGDTAYNEQFF; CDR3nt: TGCGCCAGCAGCTCCGGGGATACCGCCTACAATGAGCAGTTCTTC
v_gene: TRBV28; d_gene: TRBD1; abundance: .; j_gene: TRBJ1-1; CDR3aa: CASSPTRGLRTEAFF; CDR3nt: TGTGCCAGCAGTCCAACCAGGGGGCTGAGAACTGAAGCTTTCTTT
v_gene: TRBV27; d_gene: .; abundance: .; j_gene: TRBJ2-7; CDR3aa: CASRSSAREQYF; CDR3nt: TGTGCCAGCAGGTCTAGCGCAAGAGAGCAGTACTTC
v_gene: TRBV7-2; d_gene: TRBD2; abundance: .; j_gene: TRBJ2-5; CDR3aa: CASSSNRLASETQYF; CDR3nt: TGTGCCAGCAGCTCTAATCGACTAGCCTCGGAGACCCAGTACTTC
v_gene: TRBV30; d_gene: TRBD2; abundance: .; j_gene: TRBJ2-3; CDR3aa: CAWKGGLATSTDTQYF; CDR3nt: TGTGCCTGGAAAGGTGGACTAGCGACTAGCACAGATACGCAGTATTTT
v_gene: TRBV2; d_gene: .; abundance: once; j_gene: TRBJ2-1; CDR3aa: CASSTTVLEQFF; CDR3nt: TGTGCCAGCAGTACGACAGTTTTGGAGCAGTTCTTC
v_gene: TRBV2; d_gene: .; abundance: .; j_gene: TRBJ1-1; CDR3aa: CASSEDSNTEAFF; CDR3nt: TGTGCCAGCAGTGAAGACAGTAACACTGAAGCTTTCTTT
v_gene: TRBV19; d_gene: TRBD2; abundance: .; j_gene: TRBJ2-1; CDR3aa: CASSILRLANEQFF; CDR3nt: TGTGCCAGTAGTATTTTACGACTAGCCAATGAGCAGTTCTTC
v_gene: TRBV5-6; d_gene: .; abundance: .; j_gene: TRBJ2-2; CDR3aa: CASSLIGVVNTGELFF; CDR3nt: TGTGCCAGCAGCTTGATCGGGGTGGTAAACACCGGGGAGCTGTTTTTT
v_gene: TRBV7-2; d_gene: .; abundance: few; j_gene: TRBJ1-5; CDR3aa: CASSLAPAGSNQPQHF; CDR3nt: TGTGCCAGCAGCTTAGCGCCGGCAGGTAGCAATCAGCCCCAGCATTTT
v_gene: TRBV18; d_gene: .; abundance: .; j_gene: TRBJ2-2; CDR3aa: CASSRLVNTGELFF; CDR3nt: TGTGCCAGCTCGCGGCTAGTGAACACCGGGGAGCTGTTTTTT
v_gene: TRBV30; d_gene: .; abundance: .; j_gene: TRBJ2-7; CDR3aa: CAWMTRAYGYEQYF; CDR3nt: TGTGCCTGGATGACCAGGGCTTATGGTTACGAGCAGTACTTC
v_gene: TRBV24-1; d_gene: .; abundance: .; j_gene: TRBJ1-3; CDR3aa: CATSDLRGISGNTIYF; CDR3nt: TGTGCCACCAGTGATTTAAGGGGGATCTCTGGAAACACCATATATTTT
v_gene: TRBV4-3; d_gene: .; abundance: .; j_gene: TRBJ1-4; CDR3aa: CASSQGQLNEKLFF; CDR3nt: TGCGCCAGCAGCCAAGGACAGCTCAATGAAAAACTGTTTTTT
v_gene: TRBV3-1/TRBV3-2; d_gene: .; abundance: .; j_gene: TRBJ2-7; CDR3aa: CASSQNMRQSYEQYF; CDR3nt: TGTGCCAGCAGCCAAAACATGAGACAGTCCTACGAGCAGTACTTC
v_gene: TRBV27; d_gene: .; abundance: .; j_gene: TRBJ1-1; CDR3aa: CASSFGRYTEAFF; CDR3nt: TGTGCCAGCAGTTTCGGTCGGTACACTGAAGCTTTCTTT
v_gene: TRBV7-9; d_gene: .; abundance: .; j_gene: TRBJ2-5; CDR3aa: CASSLVDSQETQYF; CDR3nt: TGTGCCAGCAGCTTAGTCGACTCGCAAGAGACCCAGTACTTC
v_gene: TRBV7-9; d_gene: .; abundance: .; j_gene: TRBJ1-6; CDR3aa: CASSYRDGGRESPLHF; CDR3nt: TGTGCCAGCAGTTACCGTGATGGAGGGAGAGAATCACCCCTCCACTTT
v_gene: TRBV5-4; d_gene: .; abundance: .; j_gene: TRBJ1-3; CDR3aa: CASSLSGVEGNTIYF; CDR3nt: TGTGCCAGCAGCTTGTCCGGGGTCGAGGGAAACACCATATATTTT
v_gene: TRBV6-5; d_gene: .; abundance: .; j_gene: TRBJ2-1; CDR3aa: CASRKSNYNEQFF; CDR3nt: TGTGCCAGCAGAAAAAGCAACTACAATGAGCAGTTCTTC
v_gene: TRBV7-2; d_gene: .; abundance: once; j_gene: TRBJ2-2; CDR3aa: CASSLLGQNTGELFF; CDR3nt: TGTGCCAGCAGCTTATTGGGACAGAACACCGGGGAGCTGTTTTTT
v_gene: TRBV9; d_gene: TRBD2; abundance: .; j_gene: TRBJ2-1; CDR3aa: CASSVTGTSGRNEQFF; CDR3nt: TGTGCCAGCAGCGTTACCGGGACTAGCGGGAGAAATGAGCAGTTCTTC
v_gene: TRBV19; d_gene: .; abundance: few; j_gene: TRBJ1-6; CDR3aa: CASKTGNSPLHF; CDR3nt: TGTGCCAGTAAAACAGGGAATTCACCCCTCCACTTT
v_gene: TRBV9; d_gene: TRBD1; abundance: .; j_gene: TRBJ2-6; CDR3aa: CASSQGQSGANVLTF; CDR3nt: TGTGCCAGCAGCCAGGGACAGTCTGGGGCCAACGTCCTGACTTTC
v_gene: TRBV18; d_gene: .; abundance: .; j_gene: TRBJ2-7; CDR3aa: CASSQGSEREQYF; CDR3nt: TGTGCCAGCTCACAGGGGTCTGAGAGGGAGCAGTACTTC
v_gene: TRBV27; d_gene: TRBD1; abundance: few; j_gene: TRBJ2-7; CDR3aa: CASKPGGFPYEQYF; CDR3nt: TGTGCCAGCAAACCAGGGGGCTTTCCCTACGAGCAGTACTTC
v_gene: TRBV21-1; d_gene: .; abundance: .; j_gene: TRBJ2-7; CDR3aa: CASSKIASGSSYEQYF; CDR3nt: TGTGCCAGCAGCAAAATTGCTAGCGGGAGCTCCTACGAGCAGTACTTC
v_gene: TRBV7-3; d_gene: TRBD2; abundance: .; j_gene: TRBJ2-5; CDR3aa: CASSLQSRTSGRETQYF; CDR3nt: TGTGCCAGCAGCTTACAATCCCGGACTAGCGGGAGAGAGACCCAGTACTTC
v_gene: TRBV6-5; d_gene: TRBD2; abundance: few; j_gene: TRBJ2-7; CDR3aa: CASSQASGSYEQYF; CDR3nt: TGTGCCAGCAGTCAGGCTAGCGGCTCCTACGAGCAGTACTTC
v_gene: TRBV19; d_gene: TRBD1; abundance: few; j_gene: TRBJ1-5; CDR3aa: CASSISAGGLQPQHF; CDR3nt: TGTGCCAGTAGTATTTCGGCAGGGGGATTGCAGCCCCAGCATTTT
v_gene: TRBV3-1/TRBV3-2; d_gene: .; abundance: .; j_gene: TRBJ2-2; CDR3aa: CASSKTLGPANTGELFF; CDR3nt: TGTGCCAGCAGCAAAACGTTGGGGCCCGCGAACACCGGGGAGCTGTTTTTT
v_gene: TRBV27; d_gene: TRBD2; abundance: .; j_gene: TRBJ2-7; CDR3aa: CASSDTSSGSYYEQYF; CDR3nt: TGTGCCAGCAGCGATACTTCTAGCGGGTCGTACTACGAGCAGTACTTC